This TCR beta chain was recovered during a study of T-cell reconstitution after alpha-beta-depleted transplantation in children. Study-wide findings and caveats: Where alpha-beta T cells came from about two months after transplant was reportedly several hundred expanded graft clones. T-cell numbers and diversity one year post-transplant derived largely from freshly generated T cells. Surviving recipient T cells and thymic progenitors produced the high day-60 TCRbeta diversity seen in some patients.

The CDR3 has 17 amino acids. Germline-derived CDR1 and CDR2 are SGHTA and FQGNSA. The ends were cut back, 1 base at V and 2 bases at J, with 16 bases in the middle. This clonotype counts as medium-sized. Its target is not known. TCRbeta library preparation incorporated unique molecular identifiers. TCRdb independently ran MiXCR on the PCR reads; one entry per CDR3 protein. The data hold roughly 6,500 distinct CDR3 sequences, with around 10% observed a single time. Sequenced material: PBMCs, mostly from graft donor cells, taken 180 days after TCRalphabeta/CD19-depleted stem cell transplant. The chain links TRBV7-2 to TRBJ2-3; either TRBD1 or TRBD2 may fit D (5 bases each). The source of this sequence is a child younger than two who had a stem cell transplant for acute myeloid leukemia, so the T cells may come from the graft donor. The CDR3 sequence: CASSLVGVAEFTDTQYF. The CDR3 nucleotides read TGTGCCAGCAGCTTAGTGGGGGTAGCTGAATTCACAGATACGCAGTATTTT. The full variable domain, with the rest looked up from reference TRBV7-2 and TRBJ2-3, is GAGVSQSPSNKVTEKGKDVELRCDPISGHTALYWYRQSLGQGLEFLIYFQGNSAPDKSGLPSDRFSAERTGGSVSTLTIQRTQQEDSAVYLCASSLVGVAEFTDTQYFGPGTRLTVL.